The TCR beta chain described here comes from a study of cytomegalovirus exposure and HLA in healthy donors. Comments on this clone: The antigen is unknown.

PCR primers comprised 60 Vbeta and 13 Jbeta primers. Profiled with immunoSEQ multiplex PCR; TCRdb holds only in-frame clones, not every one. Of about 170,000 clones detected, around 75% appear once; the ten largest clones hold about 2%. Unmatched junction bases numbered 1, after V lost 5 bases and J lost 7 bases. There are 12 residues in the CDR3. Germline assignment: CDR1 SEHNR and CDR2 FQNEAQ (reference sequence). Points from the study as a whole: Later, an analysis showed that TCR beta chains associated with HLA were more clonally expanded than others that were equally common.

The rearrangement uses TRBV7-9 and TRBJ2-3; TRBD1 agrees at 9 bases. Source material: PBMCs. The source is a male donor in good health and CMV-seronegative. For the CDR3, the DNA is TGTGCCAGCAGCGGACAGGGGAATACGCAGTATTTT. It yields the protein CASSGQGNTQYF.